These T cell receptor beta chains were read from a single sample in a study of blood T cells in healthy people across ages. TCRdb re-derived calls from the 5' RACE reads in MiXCR, one entry per CDR3 protein. The sample has more than 800,000 distinct CDR3 sequences, 29% seen once. The material sequenced was blood. The receptors come from a woman older than 75 in good health. Both conserved end residues are part of each CDR3. The D gene is left open where the match is weak. For some rows the clone size is stated as once, few or many, or as a class when expanded; others skip it.

J	V	D	size	CDR3	DNA
TRBJ1-2	TRBV7-2	-	-	CASSRPPGQSNDGYTF	TGTGCCAGCAGCCGACCCCCCGGACAGTCTAATGACGGCTACACCTTC
TRBJ1-2	TRBV2	-	few	CAHGQSYGYTF	TGTGCCCACGGGCAGAGCTATGGCTACACCTTC
TRBJ2-7	TRBV6-2/TRBV6-3	-	many	CASSSIGTVYEQYF	TGTGCCAGCAGTTCGATTGGGACGGTCTACGAGCAGTACTTC
TRBJ2-7	TRBV5-5	TRBD2	many	CANSDERGVSYEQYF	TGTGCCAACAGCGACGAGCGGGGGGTTTCCTACGAGCAGTACTTC
TRBJ2-5	TRBV9	TRBD1	many	CASSVGPTGEETQYF	TGTGCCAGCAGCGTAGGCCCCACAGGGGAAGAGACCCAGTACTTC
TRBJ2-1	TRBV3-1	-	once	CASSQDWMSETRFF	TGTGCCAGCAGCCAAGATTGGATGTCAGAGACCCGGTTCTTC
TRBJ2-1	TRBV20-1	-	many	CSARDSMATSLYNEQFF	TGCAGTGCTAGAGATAGTATGGCGACGTCCCTTTACAATGAGCAGTTCTTC
TRBJ2-4	TRBV5-1	TRBD1	many	CASSLQGTNAMNIQYF	TGCGCCAGCAGCCTACAGGGGACCAACGCAATGAACATTCAGTACTTC
TRBJ2-7	TRBV5-1	-	many	CASSLGQGDPYEQYF	TGCGCCAGCAGCTTGGGTCAGGGTGACCCCTACGAGCAGTACTTC
TRBJ2-3	TRBV5-1	TRBD2	many	CASSLELAGSTDTQYF	TGCGCCAGCAGCTTGGAACTAGCGGGCAGCACAGATACGCAGTATTTT
TRBJ2-3	TRBV29-1	TRBD2	-	CSVATSGSQDTQYF	TGCAGCGTTGCGACTAGCGGCTCCCAGGATACGCAGTATTTT
TRBJ2-4	TRBV2	-	-	CASSARQGTANIQYF	TGTGCCAGCAGTGCCCGGCAGGGTACTGCAAACATTCAGTACTTC
TRBJ2-3	TRBV13	TRBD2	-	CAISERGLAGGVDTQYF	TGTGCCATCAGCGAGCGGGGACTAGCGGGGGGAGTGGATACGCAGTATTTT
TRBJ2-5	TRBV6-2/TRBV6-3	TRBD2	few	CASSPSGTSVKTQYF	TGTGCCAGCAGTCCCTCCGGGACTAGCGTGAAGACCCAGTACTTC
TRBJ2-5	TRBV7-2	-	many	CASSFSGGAIETQYF	TGTGCCAGCAGCTTTAGTGGGGGGGCGATAGAGACCCAGTACTTC
TRBJ2-2	TRBV12-3/TRBV12-4	TRBD2	few	CASSLYRGGDTGELFF	TGTGCCAGCAGTTTGTATCGGGGGGGCGACACCGGGGAGCTGTTTTTT
TRBJ2-3	TRBV7-2	TRBD2	many	CASSLSSGPNGDTQYF	TGTGCCAGCAGCTTGTCTAGCGGCCCAAACGGAGATACGCAGTATTTT
TRBJ2-1	TRBV18	-	-	CASSPLSRGSSYNEQFF	TGTGCCAGCTCACCGCTATCCCGGGGAAGCTCCTACAATGAGCAGTTCTTC
TRBJ2-3	TRBV7-9	TRBD2	many	CASSLVGTSVDTQYF	TGTGCCAGCAGCTTAGTAGGGACTAGCGTTGATACGCAGTATTTT
TRBJ1-1	TRBV7-2	-	many	CASSFYMGARNTEAFF	TGTGCCAGCAGCTTCTATATGGGGGCGCGGAACACTGAAGCTTTCTTT
TRBJ2-5	TRBV12-3/TRBV12-4	TRBD2	many	CASSFASGKETQYF	TGTGCCAGCAGTTTTGCGAGCGGGAAAGAGACCCAGTACTTC
TRBJ1-1	TRBV14	-	-	CASSSNPDTEAFF	TGTGCCAGCAGTTCAAACCCCGACACTGAAGCTTTCTTT
TRBJ2-7	TRBV20-1	-	many	CSVRKGRTGSYEQYF	TGCAGTGTTAGAAAGGGGAGGACAGGCTCCTACGAGCAGTACTTC
TRBJ1-4	TRBV5-1	-	many	CASSGGQKWTNEKLFF	TGCGCCAGCTCGGGAGGACAGAAGTGGACTAATGAAAAACTGTTTTTT
TRBJ1-1	TRBV7-9	-	many	CASSRTPGLTEAFF	TGTGCCAGCAGCCGCACGCCGGGGCTCACTGAAGCTTTCTTT
TRBJ2-3	TRBV5-1	TRBD2	many	CASSSSGHTDTQYF	TGCGCCAGCAGTTCTAGCGGACACACAGATACGCAGTATTTT
TRBJ2-1	TRBV28	-	-	CAISFTPGGVQETQFF	TGTGCCATCAGTTTCACCCCGGGTGGAGTCCAAGAGACCCAGTTCTTC
TRBJ2-1	TRBV12-3/TRBV12-4	TRBD1	many	CASSIQGASYNEQFF	TGTGCCAGCAGTATACAGGGGGCGAGCTACAATGAGCAGTTCTTC
TRBJ2-1	TRBV7-2	TRBD1	many	CASSAGTGSGYNEQFF	TGTGCCAGCAGCGCCGGGACAGGGTCGGGATACAATGAGCAGTTCTTC
TRBJ2-5	TRBV7-2	-	many	CASSLVLRDLLYF	TGTGCCAGCAGCTTGGTCCTCCGGGACCTCTTGTACTTC
TRBJ2-1	TRBV19	-	few	CASSWGLDSYNEQFF	TGTGCCAGTAGTTGGGGTCTCGACAGTTACAATGAGCAGTTCTTC
TRBJ2-7	TRBV15	-	-	CATSRGENRATTDEQYF	TGCGCCACCAGCAGAGGCGAGAACAGGGCCACAACCGACGAGCAGTACTTC
TRBJ2-3	TRBV5-1	TRBD1	many	CASSPGTGHGDTQYF	TGCGCCAGCAGTCCCGGGACAGGGCATGGAGATACGCAGTATTTT
TRBJ2-2	TRBV29-1	TRBD2	many	CSVAPGLAGGELFF	TGCAGCGTTGCCCCGGGACTAGCGGGAGGGGAGCTGTTTTTT
TRBJ1-5	TRBV20-1	-	-	CSARKFSAGYQPQHF	TGCAGTGCTAGGAAATTTTCGGCGGGTTATCAGCCCCAGCATTTT
TRBJ1-4	TRBV5-5	-	few	CASSPREKLFF	TGTGCCAGCAGCCCCCGGGAAAAACTGTTTTTT
TRBJ1-2	TRBV5-1	-	many	CASSLDTTTYGYTF	TGCGCCAGCAGCTTGGACACTACAACCTATGGCTACACCTTC
TRBJ1-2	TRBV14	-	many	CASSQGAALGYTF	TGTGCCAGCAGCCAAGGGGCGGCCTTAGGCTACACCTTC
TRBJ1-2	TRBV9	TRBD1	many	CASSFLPGQGSEGTF	TGTGCCAGCAGCTTCCTCCCGGGACAGGGGAGTGAAGGCACCTTC
TRBJ1-1	TRBV7-2	-	-	CASSPRVGGYTEAFF	TGTGCCAGCAGCCCCCGAGTCGGAGGGTACACTGAAGCTTTCTTT
TRBJ1-2	TRBV27	TRBD1	-	CASSSSGQGGYGYTF	TGTGCCAGCAGTTCCTCGGGACAGGGGGGCTATGGCTACACCTTC
TRBJ1-2	TRBV3-1	-	-	CASSTRRGRGGYTF	TGTGCCAGCAGCACCCGTCGGGGGCGGGGAGGCTACACCTTC
TRBJ2-5	TRBV7-2	-	many	CASSLDVGMQTQYF	TGTGCCAGCAGCTTAGATGTAGGGATGCAGACCCAGTACTTC
TRBJ1-1	TRBV5-1	TRBD1	-	CASSTGQGGVLGTEAFF	TGCGCCAGCAGCACCGGACAGGGAGGGGTACTTGGGACTGAAGCTTTCTTT
TRBJ1-4	TRBV20-1	-	once	CSASWGRGDDKLFF	TGCAGTGCTAGTTGGGGCAGGGGTGATGACAAACTGTTTTTT
TRBJ1-1	TRBV7-2	TRBD1	many	CASSAGTGRRTEAFF	TGTGCCAGCAGCGCCGGGACAGGGCGGCGCACTGAAGCTTTCTTT
TRBJ1-5	TRBV6-2/TRBV6-3	-	few	CASNPQTGISNQPQHF	TGTGCCAGCAACCCCCAAACAGGGATTAGCAATCAGCCCCAGCATTTT
TRBJ1-5	TRBV6-2/TRBV6-3	-	-	CASSHLPGKGNQPQHF	TGTGCCAGCAGTCACCTTCCTGGGAAGGGCAATCAGCCCCAGCATTTT
TRBJ2-3	TRBV2	TRBD1	-	CASRRTGPTDTQYF	TGTGCCAGCAGAAGGACAGGTCCCACAGATACGCAGTATTTT
TRBJ1-6	TRBV10-3	TRBD1	-	CAISEAGQGSSPPHF	TGTGCCATCAGTGAGGCGGGACAGGGTAGTTCACCCCCCCACTTT
TRBJ2-3	TRBV20-1	TRBD2	few	CSARESGGPDTQYF	TGCAGTGCTAGAGAAAGCGGGGGGCCTGATACGCAGTATTTT
TRBJ2-1	TRBV7-2	-	many	CASSLVSYNEQFF	TGTGCCAGCAGCTTAGTCAGCTACAATGAGCAGTTCTTC
TRBJ2-3	TRBV12-3/TRBV12-4	-	-	CASSPFGLGLGTDAEYF	TGTGCCAGCAGTCCCTTCGGGTTAGGACTTGGCACAGATGCGGAGTATTTT
TRBJ2-4	TRBV28	-	few	CASSFQMGPSGIQYF	TGTGCCAGCAGTTTCCAAATGGGACCCAGTGGCATTCAGTACTTC
TRBJ2-4	TRBV7-3	-	-	CASSAVAGAKNIQYF	TGTGCCAGCAGCGCCGTGGCAGGAGCCAAAAACATTCAGTACTTC